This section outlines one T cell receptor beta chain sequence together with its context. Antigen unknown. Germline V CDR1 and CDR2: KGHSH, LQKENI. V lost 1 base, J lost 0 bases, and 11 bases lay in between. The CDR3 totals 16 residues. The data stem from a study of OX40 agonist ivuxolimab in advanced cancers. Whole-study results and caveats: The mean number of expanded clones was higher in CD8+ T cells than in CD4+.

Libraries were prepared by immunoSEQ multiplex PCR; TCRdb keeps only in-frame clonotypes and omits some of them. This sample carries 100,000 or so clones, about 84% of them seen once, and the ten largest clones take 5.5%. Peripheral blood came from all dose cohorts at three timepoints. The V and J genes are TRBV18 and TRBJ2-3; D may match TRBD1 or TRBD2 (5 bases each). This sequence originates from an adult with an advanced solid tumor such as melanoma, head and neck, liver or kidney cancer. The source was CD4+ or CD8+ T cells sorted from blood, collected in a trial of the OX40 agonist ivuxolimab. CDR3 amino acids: CASSPLGDASTDTQYF. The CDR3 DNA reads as TGTGCCAGCTCACCACTGGGGGATGCCAGCACAGATACGCAGTATTTT.